The 16 T cell receptor beta chains listed next were all sequenced from one sample in a study of T cells in Graves' hyperthyroidism and ophthalmopathy. TCR beta CDR3 regions were amplified from RNA transcripts. During a first-round RT-PCR of the TCR CDR3, the HTBI primer set was used. TCRdb processed the multiplex PCR reads anew with MiXCR; each CDR3 protein has one entry. The repertoire consists of some 270,000 distinct CDR3 sequences, with roughly 13% occurring once and the leading ten covering 7% to 9.5%. The source material was blood. The receptor source for this set is a middle-aged woman with Graves' hyperthyroidism.

The V gene is TRBV5-5, the J gene TRBJ1-6; 9 bases align to TRBD1. This CDR3 has 16 residues. J lost 10 bases, V lost 0 bases, and 8 bases had no gene match. CDR1 and CDR2 from the germline V gene are SGHKS and YYEKEE (reference sequence). In DNA, the CDR3 is TGTGCCAGCAGCTTGGTCCTGGGACAGGGTGGATCACCCCTCCACTTT. It specifies CASSLVLGQGGSPLHF.

The table lists this clonotype with many counts. The CDR3: CASSDRSGSNQPQHF. The CDR3 DNA is TGTGCCAGCAGTGACCGTTCTGGTAGCAATCAGCCCCAGCATTTT. J is TRBJ1-5 and V is TRBV6-1, with D uncertain. Germline loops: CDR1 MNHNS, CDR2 SASEGT. The CDR3 is 15 amino acids. The germline V and J ends were trimmed by 3 bases and 0 bases, with 9 bases remaining between them.

This clonotype has more than one count but fewer than ten. The chain is built from TRBV28 and TRBJ2-1, with 10 bases lining up with TRBD2. The CDR3 totals 18 residues. J lost 2 bases, V lost 6 bases, and 13 bases had no gene match. Germline values: CDR1 MDHEN, CDR2 SYDVKM. CDR3 sequence reads: CASSQGTTGLAAYNEQFF. For the CDR3, the DNA is TGTGCCAGCAGCCAGGGGACGACCGGACTAGCGGCCTACAATGAGCAGTTCTTC.

This clonotype was recorded many times. This chain connects TRBV2 to TRBJ2-7; D remains unclear. The CDR3 is 13 residues long. In germline, CDR1 is SNHLY, CDR2 FYNNEI. The ends were cut back, 3 bases at V and 4 bases at J, with 10 bases in the middle. The CDR3, as DNA: TGTGCCAGCAGTGAGCAAGGCCCATACGAGCAGTACTTC. Protein product: CASSEQGPYEQYF.

The chain carries TRBV20-1 and TRBJ2-1; 13 bases are a match to TRBD2. The germline gives CDR1 DFQATT, CDR2 SNEGSKA (reference sequence). CDR3 length equals 16 residues. V lost 3 bases, J lost 5 bases, and 7 bases stayed unmatched. The CDR3 sequence: CSASTSGRALNNEQFF. The CDR3 DNA reads TGCAGTGCTAGTACTAGCGGGAGGGCCTTAAACAATGAGCAGTTCTTC.

Ten or more counts support this clonotype. This chain links TRBV5-8 with TRBJ2-3; possible D gene TRBD2, 5 bases. From germline, CDR1 is SGHTS and CDR2 YDEGEE. Trimming stripped 4 bases from V and 3 bases from J, with 15 bases between. The CDR3 has 15 amino acids. Written as DNA, the CDR3 is TGTGCCAGCAGCCACCTTGGGTCGGGAACAGATACGCAGTATTTT. It encodes CASSHLGSGTDTQYF.

The V call is TRBV11-2, the J call TRBJ2-1; 12 nucleotides align to TRBD1. The CDR3 is 16 residues long. The germline CDR1 and CDR2 sequences are SGHAT and FQNNGV. V trimming: 5 bases; J trimming: 9 bases; junction bases outside the gene matches: 11. CDR3 coding DNA: TGTGCCAGCAGCCCTACGGGACAGGGGGCTCTCACTGAGCAGTTCTTC. Residues: CASSPTGQGALTEQFF.

Points on this clonotype: Being one base from a much bigger clone, this may be a read error. V gene TRBV2 combines with J gene TRBJ2-1; 8 bases are a match to TRBD2. Germline values: CDR1 SNHLY, CDR2 FYNNEI. This CDR3 has 15 amino acids. The ends lost 5 bases at V and 12 bases at J; junction bases unmatched: 15. The CDR3 DNA reads TGTGCCAGCAGTTGGGGCAGCGGGAGTGGGGATGGGCAGTTCTTC. Its protein is CASSWGSGSGDGQFF.

This clonotype was counted only a few times. A junction end diverges from the germline sequence, so it may reflect a read error. The gene calls are TRBV7-8 and TRBJ2-7; 12 bases align to TRBD2. Germline loops: CDR1 SGHVS, CDR2 FQNEAQ. The CDR3 is made up of 15 amino acids. CDR3 residues: CAGSRLAGGPDEQYF. The DNA for the CDR3 is TGTGCCGGCAGCCGTCTAGCGGGAGGGCCTGACGAGCAGTACTTC.

Details on this clonotype: This may come from a read error, since a much larger clone is one base off. This chain's CDR3 is CVSSPDGAEAFF. CDR3 nucleotide sequence: TGTGTCAGCTCACCAGACGGCGCTGAAGCTTTCTTT. This sequence joins TRBV18 and TRBJ1-1, with D unclear. Germline CDR1 and CDR2: KGHSH and LQKENI. The CDR3 covers 12 residues.

V is TRBV27 and J is TRBJ2-2, with a possible D match to TRBD1 (5 bases). V lost 7 bases to trimming and J lost 7 bases, with 16 bases between them. The CDR3 has 14 amino acids. CDR1 and CDR2 from the germline V gene are MNHEY and SMNVEV (reference sequence). The CDR3 DNA reads as TGTGCCAGCATAGGGGCAGGGTTAATCGGGGAGCTGTTTTTT. Amino acid sequence: CASIGAGLIGELFF.

Many counts were recorded for this clonotype. This rearrangement joins TRBV20-1 to TRBJ1-2, with D uncertain. Between the trimmed V and J ends, which lost 6 bases and 2 bases, there was a span of 16 bases. The CDR3 totals 14 residues. The germline V gene has CDR1 DFQATT and CDR2 SNEGSKA (reference sequence). The CDR3 region has the DNA TGCAGTGCCAGGACTCCGGAAGGAAACTATGGCTACACCTTC. Translated, it gives CSARTPEGNYGYTF.

This clonotype was observed a few times. The genes are TRBV20-1 and TRBJ2-1, with 14 bases lining up with TRBD2. The CDR3 consists of 14 residues. V was clipped by 4 bases and J by 9 bases; unmatched bases: 5. CDR1 is DFQATT and CDR2 is SNEGSKA in the germline V gene (reference sequence). CDR3 amino acids: CSANRLAGGFEQFF. In nucleotides, the CDR3 is TGCAGTGCTAATAGACTAGCGGGAGGGTTTGAGCAGTTCTTC.

This clonotype was seen a few times. This sequence joins TRBV20-1 and TRBJ2-5, with no clear D. There are 11 residues in the CDR3. V lost 5 bases, J lost 3 bases, and 7 bases lay in between. Germline V gives CDR1 DFQATT, CDR2 SNEGSKA (reference sequence). The CDR3: CSAFKKETQYF. CDR3 DNA: TGCAGTGCTTTTAAAAAAGAGACCCAGTACTTC.

Ten or more counts support this clonotype. The genes are TRBV24-1 and TRBJ2-3; D may be TRBD2 (6 bases). V lost 2 bases and J 5 bases, leaving 10 bases between the germline ends. The CDR3 contains 14 residues. Germline V lookup: CDR1 KGHDR, CDR2 SFDVKD. The CDR3 loop reads CATSDWGLRDTQYF. CDR3 DNA sequence: TGTGCCACCAGTGATTGGGGACTTCGAGATACGCAGTATTTT.

This clonotype was observed many times. The CDR3 sequence: CASIGWWTEAFF. DNA of the CDR3: TGTGCCAGCATTGGGTGGTGGACTGAAGCTTTCTTT. The V gene is TRBV12-3 or TRBV12-4, the J gene TRBJ1-1; D unclear. V lost 7 bases and J 5 bases, leaving 11 bases between the germline ends. This CDR3 spans 12 amino acids.